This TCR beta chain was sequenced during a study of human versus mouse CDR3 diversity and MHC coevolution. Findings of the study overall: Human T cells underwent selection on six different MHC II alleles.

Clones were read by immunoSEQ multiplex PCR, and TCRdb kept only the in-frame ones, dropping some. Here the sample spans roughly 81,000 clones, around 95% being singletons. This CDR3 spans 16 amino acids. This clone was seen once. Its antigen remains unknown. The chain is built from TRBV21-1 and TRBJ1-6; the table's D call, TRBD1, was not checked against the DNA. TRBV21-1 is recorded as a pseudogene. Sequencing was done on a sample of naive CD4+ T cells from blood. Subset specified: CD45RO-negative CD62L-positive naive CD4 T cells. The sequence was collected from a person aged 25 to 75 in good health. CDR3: CASSKSTGNYNSPLHF. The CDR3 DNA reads TGTGCCAGCAGCAAATCAACAGGGAACTATAATTCACCCCTCCACTTT.